This T cell receptor (beta chain) comes out of a study of cytomegalovirus exposure and HLA in healthy donors. Findings and limits, study-wide: Analysis was carried out at a later point, and it linked a missense DCLRE1C variant to TCR beta V- and J-gene trimming.

In the case of this clone: Its antigen is currently unknown.

A multiplex PCR was run with 60 Vbeta primers and 13 Jbeta primers. Assay used: immunoSEQ multiplex PCR; TCRdb lists only in-frame clones, some missing. The data hold about 110,000 clones, with more than 60% observed a single time. Germline loops: CDR1 SGHTA, CDR2 FQGNSA. CDR3 length equals 12 residues. Trimming shortened V by 0 bases and J by 8 bases, and 8 bases separated the two germline ends. Input material: PBMCs. The source of this sequence is a young man in good health and CMV-seropositive. The V call is TRBV7-2, the J call TRBJ2-7; tentative D call: TRBD1 (5 bases). Here the CDR3 reads CASSLAGEKQYF. CDR3 bases: TGTGCCAGCAGCTTAGCAGGGGAAAAGCAGTACTTC.